This entry lists 5 T cell receptor beta chains sequenced from one sample in a study of early T cells in non-severe SARS-CoV-2 infection. TCRdb re-called the 5' RACE reads with MiXCR, one entry per CDR3 protein. The table records tens of thousands of distinct CDR3 sequences, 5.9% of them present only once. Sequenced material: whole blood. The receptors shown here come from an adult who was a healthcare worker with PCR-confirmed SARS-CoV-2 infection or an uninfected control (not recorded which).

This clonotype has at least ten counts. The chain couples TRBV27 to TRBJ2-7; D remains unclear. V lost 2 bases and J 3 bases, leaving 8 bases between the germline ends. Germline V gives CDR1 MNHEY, CDR2 SMNVEV (reference sequence). This CDR3 has 13 amino acids. The CDR3 bases are TGTGCCAGCAGTTTAAGTGCCAACTACGAGCAGTACTTC. Residues: CASSLSANYEQYF.

This clonotype occurred many times. The chain recombines TRBV11-1 with TRBJ2-5; D perhaps matches TRBD1 (6 bases). V was trimmed by 5 bases and J by 6 bases, leaving 19 bases between them. From germline, CDR1 is SGHAT and CDR2 FQDESV (reference sequence). This CDR3 is 15 amino acids long. The DNA for the CDR3 is TGTGCCAGCAGCCCCGGGACACCCGGAGGTCAGACCCAGTACTTC. It is translated as CASSPGTPGGQTQYF.

This clonotype was detected many times. The rearrangement links TRBV7-2 to TRBJ2-5; 7 positions match TRBD2. Germline V lookup: CDR1 SGHTA, CDR2 FQGNSA. The CDR3 has 14 amino acids. The ends lost 5 bases at V and 3 bases at J; junction bases unmatched: 6. CDR3 nucleotide sequence: TGTGCCAGCAGCCGGATAAGCGGGAAAGAGACCCAGTACTTC. Translated: CASSRISGKETQYF.

The V and J genes are TRBV7-2 and TRBJ1-1, with D possibly matching TRBD1 (5 bases). V shed 5 bases and J shed 3 bases, with 16 bases lying between them. This CDR3 is built from 15 residues. Germline CDR1 and CDR2: SGHTA and FQGNSA. CDR3 residues: CASSPRRGWYTEAFF. Written as DNA, the CDR3 is TGTGCCAGCAGCCCCCGTAGGGGATGGTACACTGAAGCTTTCTTT.

In this sample, this clonotype turned up many times. The gene calls are TRBV9 and TRBJ2-7; no clear D. CDR1 and CDR2 (germline): SGDLS, YYNGEE. The length of the CDR3 is 14 residues. Trimming took off 3 bases at V and 2 bases at J, with 12 bases between the two ends. CDR3 sequence reads: CASSAALPPYEQYF. The DNA for the CDR3 is TGTGCCAGCAGCGCCGCCCTACCCCCCTACGAGCAGTACTTC.